Listed below are T cell receptor beta chains from one sample, sequenced in a study of shared clonotypes between healthy human individuals. TCRdb's copy holds only in-frame clones and misses some; the assay was immunoSEQ multiplex PCR. The profile covers some 900,000 clones, with about 80% appearing a single time and around 1.5% taken by the ten largest. The material sequenced was memory CD4+ T cells sorted from blood. The receptors were sampled from a man younger than 30 in good health. Each CDR3 is given with its conserved first and last residue. A D gene is named only where the DNA matches it firmly. Some rows have no size entry. The others give once, few or many, or a class for an expanded clone.

v_call	cdr3_length	clone_size	d_call	j_call	cdr3_nt	cdr3_aa
TRBV2	14	once	NA	TRBJ1-6	TGTGCCAGCAGTGAGAGGGCAGGGGTTTCACCCCTCCACTTT	CASSERAGVSPLHF
TRBV29-1	13	NA	TRBD1	TRBJ2-1	TGCAGCGCAGGGACAGTCCTCACCGATGAGCAGTTCTTC	CSAGTVLTDEQFF
TRBV18	14	NA	NA	TRBJ2-7	TGTGCCAGCTCACCACTCGGGACGACCGGCGAGCAGTACTTC	CASSPLGTTGEQYF
TRBV30	11	NA	NA	TRBJ2-5	TGTGCCTGGAGTCAACAAGAGACCCAGTACTTC	CAWSQQETQYF
TRBV7-2	12	many	NA	TRBJ1-1	TGTGCCAGCAGCCCAAGGGCAGGGGAAGCTTTCTTT	CASSPRAGEAFF
TRBV2	13	NA	TRBD2	TRBJ2-5	TGTGCCAGCAGTGGGGAGGGAGTCGAGACCCAGTACTTC	CASSGEGVETQYF
TRBV5-1	15	few	NA	TRBJ2-7	TGCGCCAGCAGCTTGACGGGTGCCGTTTTCTACGAGCAGTACTTC	CASSLTGAVFYEQYF
TRBV5-1	16	NA	NA	TRBJ1-1	TGCGCCAGCAGCTTGAGGCCGCGGATGGTGGGCACTGAAGCTTTCTTT	CASSLRPRMVGTEAFF
TRBV30	12	few	NA	TRBJ2-5	TGTGCCTGGAGTCCGACCAGAGAGACCCAGTACTTC	CAWSPTRETQYF
TRBV18	14	once	NA	TRBJ1-6	TGTGCCAGCTCAGAATACAGTGGAGAATCACCCCTCCACTTT	CASSEYSGESPLHF
TRBV19	14	NA	NA	TRBJ2-1	TGTGCCAGTAGTACGACAAGAAGCTACAATGAGCAGTTCTTC	CASSTTRSYNEQFF
TRBV15	14	NA	TRBD2	TRBJ2-7	TGTGCCACCAGCGAGGGCGGGGGATCCTACGAGCAGTACTTC	CATSEGGGSYEQYF
TRBV5-1	15	once	NA	TRBJ1-6	TGCGCCAGCAGCTTATCCGGCTCCTATAATTCACCCCTCCACTTT	CASSLSGSYNSPLHF
TRBV5-6	12	few	NA	TRBJ2-5	TGTGCCAGCAGCTTGGGTTTAGAGACCCAGTACTTC	CASSLGLETQYF
TRBV7-2	16	NA	NA	TRBJ2-7	TGTGCCAGCAGCTTCATCATGGGGGGACCCTCCTACGAGCAGTACTTC	CASSFIMGGPSYEQYF
TRBV30	10	NA	NA	TRBJ2-7	TGTGCCTGGAGTCAGGACGAGCAGTACTTC	CAWSQDEQYF
TRBV5-1	12	NA	TRBD1	TRBJ2-7	TGCGCCAGCAGCTGGACAGGGGGCGAGCAGTACTTC	CASSWTGGEQYF
TRBV19	14	NA	NA	TRBJ1-1	TGTGCCAGTAGTATGCGGGAGATGAACACTGAAGCTTTCTTT	CASSMREMNTEAFF
TRBV27	17	few	TRBD1	TRBJ2-7	TGTGCCAGCAGTCTCACCCGCTCCTGGACAGGGACTTACGAGCAGTACTTC	CASSLTRSWTGTYEQYF
TRBV4-1	16	NA	NA	TRBJ2-7	TGCGCCAGCAGCCAAGATCGGAGAGGAGCCCTCTACGAGCAGTACTTC	CASSQDRRGALYEQYF